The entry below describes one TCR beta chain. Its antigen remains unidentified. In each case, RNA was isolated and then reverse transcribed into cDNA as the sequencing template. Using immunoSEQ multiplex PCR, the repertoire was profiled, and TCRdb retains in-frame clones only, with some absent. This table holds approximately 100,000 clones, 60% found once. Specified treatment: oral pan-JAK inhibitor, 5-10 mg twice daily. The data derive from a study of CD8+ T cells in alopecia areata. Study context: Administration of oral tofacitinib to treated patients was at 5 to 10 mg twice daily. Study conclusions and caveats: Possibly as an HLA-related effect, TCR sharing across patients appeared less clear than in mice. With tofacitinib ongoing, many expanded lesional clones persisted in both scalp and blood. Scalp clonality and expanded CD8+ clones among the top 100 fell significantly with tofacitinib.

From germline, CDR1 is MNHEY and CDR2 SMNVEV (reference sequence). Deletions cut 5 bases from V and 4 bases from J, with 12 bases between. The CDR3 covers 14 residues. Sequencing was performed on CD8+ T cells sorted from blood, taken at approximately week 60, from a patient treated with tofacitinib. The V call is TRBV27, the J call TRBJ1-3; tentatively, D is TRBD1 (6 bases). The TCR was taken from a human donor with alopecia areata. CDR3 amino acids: CASSTGSGGNTIYF. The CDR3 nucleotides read TGTGCCAGCAGTACAGGGTCGGGCGGAAACACCATATATTTT.